This is a list of T cell receptor beta chains from one sample in a study of shared T cell receptors in the human thymus. Sequencing was performed with immunoSEQ multiplex PCR; in TCRdb, only in-frame clones are kept and a portion is missing. The sample holds some 400,000 clones, around 93% seen once. Sequences were obtained from thymocytes. These receptors were collected from a human donor. Each CDR3 is given with its conserved first and last residue. A D gene is named only where the DNA matches it firmly. A row's size may be missing; if present it is once, few, many or a size class.

v_gene	abundance	j_gene	d_gene	CDR3nt	CDR3aa
TRBV7-9	NA	TRBJ1-1	NA	TGTGCCAGCAGCCAGCGCCCCCGTCAAGCTTTCTTT	CASSQRPRQAFF
TRBV30	NA	TRBJ1-2	NA	TGTGCCTGGAGTGTACCGGGGCATGGCTACACCTTC	CAWSVPGHGYTF
TRBV20-1	NA	TRBJ2-1	NA	TGCAGTGCTAGTGACGTATCTGAGCAGTTCTTC	CSASDVSEQFF
TRBV19	NA	TRBJ1-2	NA	TGTGCCAGTAGTATTTCTCCAGGGAGGAATTTCATCTATGGCTACACCTTC	CASSISPGRNFIYGYTF
TRBV28	NA	TRBJ2-7	NA	TGTGCCAGCAGTCCCAGGGGAGGGGAGTACGAGCAGTACTTC	CASSPRGGEYEQYF
TRBV28	once	TRBJ1-5	NA	TGTGCCAGCAGGGGGGGACGCCAAATAGCTAGCAATCAGCCCCAGCATTTT	CASRGGRQIASNQPQHF
TRBV6-1	NA	TRBJ2-7	TRBD1	TGTGCCATCCGGGGACAGGGGAGGAACGAGCAGTACTTC	CAIRGQGRNEQYF
TRBV7-6	NA	TRBJ2-5	TRBD2	TGTGCCAGCAGCTTAGGCCTTAAACTAGCGGGAAGGAGCAAAGAAGAGACCCAGTACTTC	CASSLGLKLAGRSKEETQYF
TRBV14	NA	TRBJ2-1	NA	TGTGCCAGCAGCCAAGTCAGGACCTTGGAGGGGAATGAGCAGTTCTTC	CASSQVRTLEGNEQFF
TRBV30	NA	TRBJ2-7	TRBD1	TGTGCCTGGAGTAGAACAGGGGGCCCAAGCTACGAGCAGTACTTC	CAWSRTGGPSYEQYF
TRBV15	NA	TRBJ2-3	NA	TGTGCCACCAGCAGAGATCCGGCGGGGAGCACAGATACGCAGTATTTT	CATSRDPAGSTDTQYF
TRBV7-4	NA	TRBJ2-2	NA	TGTGCCAGCATCCTCGGAGACGGGGAGCTGTTTTTT	CASILGDGELFF
TRBV11-2	NA	TRBJ2-1	NA	TGTGCCAGCAGCCCATTTAGAGGCGGGCTAAACAATGAGCAGTTCTTC	CASSPFRGGLNNEQFF
TRBV11-3	NA	TRBJ1-5	NA	TGTGCCAGCAGCTTAGACCACAGGGTTAGCAATCAGCCCCAGCATTTT	CASSLDHRVSNQPQHF
TRBV5-4	NA	TRBJ2-1	NA	TGTGCCAGCAGCTTGGAGGGGGGGAGGTCACGCAATGAGCAGTTCTTC	CASSLEGGRSRNEQFF